This T cell receptor (beta chain) was profiled in a study of blood T cell repertoires in COVID-19. Study background: Sites across the United States, Italy and Spain contributed samples from acute and convalescent COVID-19. Nucleic acid was either cDNA or gDNA, and it came from T cells, B-cell-depleted T cells, or PBMCs.

Original data processing: It was from reference gene primer amplification that nucleated cell counts were estimated. Libraries were prepared by immunoSEQ multiplex PCR; TCRdb keeps only in-frame clonotypes and omits some of them. V, J and clone size are taken as reported in that table, and D and trimming were inferred from the DNA itself. This sample has tens of thousands of clones; roughly 90% occur once, and the top ten carry about 0.4%. The source is a human donor in a cohort sampled during active COVID-19. The sequenced sample was peripheral blood.

CDR3 residues: CASSTRGTQGNTEAFF. CDR3 sequence (DNA): TGTGCCAGCAGCACCCGTGGAACACAGGGGAACACTGAAGCTTTCTTT. The chain has TRBV7-2 and TRBJ1-1, with D perhaps TRBD1 (6 bases). Trimming pared 5 bases from V and 1 base from J, leaving 17 bases between. This CDR3 spans 16 amino acids. Germline CDR1 and CDR2: SGHTA and FQGNSA.